This TCR beta chain was recorded in a study of immune characterization of retroperitoneal liposarcoma. This clonotype has a count of ten or more. With 5 bases removed from V and 0 bases from J, the gap between germline ends came to 9 bases. CDR3 length: 14 residues. Germline loops: CDR1 SGHTA, CDR2 FQGNSA. Using its own MiXCR run on the PCR reads, TCRdb lists one record per CDR3 protein. This table has roughly 11,000 distinct CDR3 sequences, roughly 23% appearing once. This chain uses TRBV7-2 with TRBJ2-3; D not resolved. The sequenced material came from blood. The TCR sequence derives from a female donor with retroperitoneal liposarcoma. This CDR3 is CASSPDPSTDTQYF. CDR3 in DNA: TGTGCCAGCAGCCCGGACCCTAGCACAGATACGCAGTATTTT.